A single sample gave rise to the 2 T cell receptor beta chains below, sequenced in a study of T cells in Graves' hyperthyroidism and ophthalmopathy. TCR beta CDR3 regions were amplified from RNA. The HTBI set primed first-round TCR CDR3 RT-PCR. MiXCR, applied by TCRdb to the multiplex PCR reads, yields one record per CDR3 protein. The data hold hundreds of thousands of distinct CDR3 sequences, with 13% to 15% observed a single time. Sequenced input: blood. The receptors come from a woman between 50 and 59 years old with Graves' ophthalmopathy.

This clonotype was observed at least ten times. This chain joins TRBV5-1 and TRBJ2-1; D unresolved. Germline-derived CDR1 and CDR2 are SGHRS and YFSETQ. V was clipped by 1 base and J by 6 bases, with 14 bases between them. CDR3 size: 15 residues. The DNA of the CDR3 is TGCGCCAGCAGCTTGCCCATGGGTTCCGCCAATGAGCAGTTCTTC. Encoded protein: CASSLPMGSANEQFF.

This clonotype was seen many times. The chain recombines TRBV7-2 with TRBJ1-3; D perhaps matches TRBD1 (6 bases). Germline V gives CDR1 SGHTA, CDR2 FQGNSA. Trimming cost V 5 bases and J 3 bases, with 26 bases left between them. The CDR3 sequence is 19 residues long. The CDR3 coding sequence is TGTGCCAGCAGCCCACGAAGCAGGGGCCGATTGGGACTTGGAAACACCATATATTTT. It yields the protein CASSPRSRGRLGLGNTIYF. The full variable domain, in which reference TRBV7-2 and TRBJ1-3 provide the parts outside the CDR3, is GAGVSQSPSNKVTEKGKDVELRCDPISGHTALYWYRQSLGQGLEFLIYFQGNSAPDKSGLPSDRFSAERTGGSVSTLTIQRTQQEDSAVYLCASSPRSRGRLGLGNTIYFGEGSWLTVV.